Shown below are 17 T cell receptor beta chains from a single sample sequenced in a study of T-cell memory formation after mild COVID-19. MiXCR, run by TCRdb on the 5' RACE reads, gives a single entry per CDR3 protein. The sample has roughly 80,000 distinct CDR3 sequences, approximately 25% seen once. Input material: PBMCs or a T cell subset sorted from them (not recorded which). Receptor source: a young man who had mild COVID-19 (a few samples of this study predate the infection). Cell type and time point are not known.

This clonotype occurred a few times. The V and J genes are TRBV4-3 and TRBJ2-2; D remains ambiguous. Germline V gives CDR1 LGHNA, CDR2 YSLEER. The V gene lost 0 bases and the J gene lost 7 bases, with 12 bases spanning the gap. The CDR3 has 15 amino acids. The CDR3 reads CASSQEDTPRGELFF. In DNA form, the CDR3 reads TGCGCCAGCAGCCAAGAGGATACGCCGCGCGGGGAGCTGTTTTTT.

The V gene is TRBV7-6, the J gene TRBJ2-5; TRBD2 might be the D (5 bases). Between the trimmed V and J ends, which lost 5 bases and 5 bases, there was a span of 15 bases. The germline CDR1 and CDR2 sequences are SGHVS and FNYEAQ. CDR3 length equals 14 residues. CDR3 protein: CASSRRAGVETQYF. The CDR3 DNA reads as TGTGCCAGCAGCAGGCGGGCTGGGGTGGAGACCCAGTACTTC.

The table lists this clonotype with many counts. This chain connects TRBV12-3 or TRBV12-4 to TRBJ2-7; 7 nucleotides align to TRBD1. The CDR3 loop spans 13 amino acids. V dropped 4 bases and J dropped 1; count of bases not matched to a gene: 1. In nucleotides, the CDR3 is TGTGCCAGCAGTTGGGGACAGTCCTACGAGCAGTACTTC. It translates to CASSWGQSYEQYF.

This clonotype was recorded a few times. The rearrangement joins TRBV7-9 to TRBJ2-7; D is uncertain. The CDR3 spans 15 residues. Trimming shortened V by 5 bases and J by 3 bases, and 17 bases separated the two germline ends. Germline V gene lookup returns CDR1 SEHNR and CDR2 FQNEAQ (reference sequence). CDR3 DNA sequence: TGTGCCAGCAGCCCTCTTCGAGGACGACTCTACGAGCAGTACGTC. It codes for CASSPLRGRLYEQYV.

The rearrangement joins TRBV20-1 to TRBJ2-7; possibly TRBD1 for D (6 bases). Trimming took off 4 bases at V and 4 bases at J, with 14 bases between the two ends. Per germline, CDR1 DFQATT and CDR2 SNEGSKA (reference sequence). This CDR3 spans 13 amino acids. CDR3 nucleotide sequence: TGCAGTGCTATCCCGGACAGCCAGTACGAGCAGTACTTC. Translated: CSAIPDSQYEQYF.

This clonotype has a handful of counts. The V and J genes are TRBV7-9 and TRBJ1-1, with D perhaps TRBD1 (5 bases). The V end lost 8 bases, the J end lost 1 base, and 14 bases lay between the germline ends. Looked up from germline, CDR1 is SEHNR and CDR2 is FQNEAQ (reference sequence). This CDR3 is built from 14 residues. The DNA for the CDR3 is TGTGCCAGCGCACTGGGGGGGAGGAACACTGAAGCTTTCTTT. This translates into CASALGGRNTEAFF.

There are a few counts of this clonotype. J is TRBJ2-4 and V is TRBV3-1; D gene unclear. The CDR3 consists of 14 residues. Trimming removed 4 bases at V and 1 base at J, with 8 bases between. CDR1 is LGHDT and CDR2 is YNNKEL in the germline V gene (reference sequence). Here the CDR3 DNA reads TGTGCCAGCAGCCGCGGTATGGCCAAAAACATTCAGTACTTC. It specifies CASSRGMAKNIQYF.

The rearrangement links TRBV20-1 to TRBJ1-1; a possible D gene is TRBD1 (5 bases). V dropped 5 bases and J dropped 5 bases, with 18 bases sitting between them. The CDR3 is made up of 14 amino acids. Germline CDR1 DFQATT, CDR2 SNEGSKA (reference sequence). CDR3 nucleotides: TGCAGTGCTGGAACTGAGACCAGGGCAACTGAAGCTTTCTTT. This sequence encodes CSAGTETRATEAFF.

The count of this clonotype is one. The chain is built from TRBV28 and TRBJ2-2; D perhaps matches TRBD1 (6 bases). The germline V and J ends were trimmed by 8 bases and 5 bases, with 18 bases remaining between them. The CDR3 length is 15 residues. Germline V lookup: CDR1 MDHEN, CDR2 SYDVKM. The CDR3 DNA is TGTGCCAGCGGTGCTTGGGGGACAAGGACCGGGGAGCTGTTTTTT. It codes for CASGAWGTRTGELFF.

V and J are TRBV7-9 and TRBJ1-5; D is ambiguous. V lost 1 base to trimming and J lost 6 bases, with 16 bases between them. The CDR3 extends over 16 amino acids. The germline CDR1 and CDR2 sequences are SEHNR and FQNEAQ (reference sequence). The CDR3 nucleotides read TGTGCCAGCAGCTTAGGGTCAGGCTCGGCAGGTCAGCCCCAGCATTTT. It yields the protein CASSLGSGSAGQPQHF. The full variable domain, completed using reference TRBV7-9 and TRBJ1-5, is DTGVSQNPRHKITKRGQNVTFRCDPISEHNRLYWYRQTLGQGPEFLTYFQNEAQLEKSRLLSDRFSAERPKGSFSTLEIQRTEQGDSAMYLCASSLGSGSAGQPQHFGDGTRLSIL.

By its share, this clonotype is medium-sized. This chain uses TRBV4-3 with TRBJ2-7, with TRBD2 matching over 7 bases. Germline loops: CDR1 LGHNA, CDR2 YSLEER. The CDR3 runs 14 residues. Trimming at V came to 2 bases and at J to 0 bases, leaving 1 base not matched to a gene. The CDR3 reads CASSQSGVSYEQYF. In DNA, the CDR3 is TGCGCCAGCAGCCAAAGCGGGGTCTCCTACGAGCAGTACTTC.

The chain uses TRBV7-2 and TRBJ1-3, with a possible D match to TRBD1 (5 bases). The CDR3 sequence is 14 residues long. V lost 5 bases and J 4 bases, leaving 12 bases between the germline ends. The germline CDR1 and CDR2 sequences are SGHTA and FQGNSA. DNA for the CDR3: TGTGCCAGCAGCCAGGGACTACTAGGAAACACCATATATTTT. This codes for CASSQGLLGNTIYF.

This clonotype was seen only a few times. The rearrangement links TRBV7-2 to TRBJ2-7; perhaps D is TRBD1 or TRBD2 (6 bases each). Deletions cut 5 bases from V and 9 bases from J, with 23 bases between. Germline lookup yields CDR1 SGHTA and CDR2 FQGNSA. There are 15 residues in the CDR3. Here the CDR3 reads CASSPGGQGNVAQYF. DNA for the CDR3: TGTGCCAGCAGCCCTGGGGGGCAGGGGAATGTCGCGCAGTACTTC.

The table lists this clonotype with a few counts. The V gene is TRBV4-1, the J gene TRBJ1-5; a possible D gene is TRBD1 (6 bases). This CDR3 has 15 amino acids. From germline, CDR1 is MGHRA and CDR2 YSYEKL. V was cut by 1 base and J by 4 bases, with 11 bases left in between. CDR3 protein: CASSQVTGVNQPQHF. In DNA form, the CDR3 reads TGCGCCAGCAGCCAAGTGACAGGTGTAAATCAGCCCCAGCATTTT.

The V call is TRBV6-5, the J call TRBJ2-2; 10 nucleotides line up with TRBD2. Trimming removed 4 bases from V and 5 bases from J; junction bases left unmatched: 4. The CDR3 spans 15 residues. Germline V gives CDR1 MNHEY, CDR2 SVGAGI. The chain's CDR3 is CASSFTSGATGELFF. Here the CDR3 DNA reads TGTGCCAGCAGTTTTACTAGCGGGGCGACCGGGGAGCTGTTTTTT.

The V gene is TRBV7-9, the J gene TRBJ2-4; D is undetermined. Germline V lookup: CDR1 SEHNR, CDR2 FQNEAQ (reference sequence). The V gene lost 4 bases and the J gene lost 0 bases, with 13 bases spanning the gap. The CDR3 is made up of 16 amino acids. As DNA, the CDR3 is TGTGCCAGCAGCTCCAAGGGTCTATTAGCCAAAAACATTCAGTACTTC. Its protein is CASSSKGLLAKNIQYF. Looking up the rest from reference TRBV7-9 and TRBJ2-4 gives the full variable domain: DTGVSQNPRHKITKRGQNVTFRCDPISEHNRLYWYRQTLGQGPEFLTYFQNEAQLEKSRLLSDRFSAERPKGSFSTLEIQRTEQGDSAMYLCASSSKGLLAKNIQYFGAGTRLSVL.

This clonotype was detected only a few times. The gene calls are TRBV5-5 and TRBJ1-5; D gene uncertain. The CDR3 is 15 residues long. Germline V gene data show CDR1 as SGHKS and CDR2 as YYEKEE (reference sequence). Trimming cost V 0 bases and J 1 base, with 8 bases left between them. As DNA, the CDR3 is TGTGCCAGCAGCTTGGGATCTTGGAGCAATCAGCCCCAGCATTTT. Protein sequence: CASSLGSWSNQPQHF.